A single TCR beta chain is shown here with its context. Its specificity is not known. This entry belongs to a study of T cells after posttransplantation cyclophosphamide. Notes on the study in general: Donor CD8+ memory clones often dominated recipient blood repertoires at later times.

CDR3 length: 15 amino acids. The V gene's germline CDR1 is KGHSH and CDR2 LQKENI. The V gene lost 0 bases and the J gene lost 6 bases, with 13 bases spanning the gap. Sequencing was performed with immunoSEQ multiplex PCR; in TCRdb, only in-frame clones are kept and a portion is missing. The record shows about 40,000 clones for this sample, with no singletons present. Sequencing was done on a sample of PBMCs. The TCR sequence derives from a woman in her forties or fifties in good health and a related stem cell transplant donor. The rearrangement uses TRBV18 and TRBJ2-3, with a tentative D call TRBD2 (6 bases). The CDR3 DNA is TGTGCCAGCTCACCACCGCGGGGTCTGTTGGATACGCAGTATTTT. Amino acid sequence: CASSPPRGLLDTQYF.